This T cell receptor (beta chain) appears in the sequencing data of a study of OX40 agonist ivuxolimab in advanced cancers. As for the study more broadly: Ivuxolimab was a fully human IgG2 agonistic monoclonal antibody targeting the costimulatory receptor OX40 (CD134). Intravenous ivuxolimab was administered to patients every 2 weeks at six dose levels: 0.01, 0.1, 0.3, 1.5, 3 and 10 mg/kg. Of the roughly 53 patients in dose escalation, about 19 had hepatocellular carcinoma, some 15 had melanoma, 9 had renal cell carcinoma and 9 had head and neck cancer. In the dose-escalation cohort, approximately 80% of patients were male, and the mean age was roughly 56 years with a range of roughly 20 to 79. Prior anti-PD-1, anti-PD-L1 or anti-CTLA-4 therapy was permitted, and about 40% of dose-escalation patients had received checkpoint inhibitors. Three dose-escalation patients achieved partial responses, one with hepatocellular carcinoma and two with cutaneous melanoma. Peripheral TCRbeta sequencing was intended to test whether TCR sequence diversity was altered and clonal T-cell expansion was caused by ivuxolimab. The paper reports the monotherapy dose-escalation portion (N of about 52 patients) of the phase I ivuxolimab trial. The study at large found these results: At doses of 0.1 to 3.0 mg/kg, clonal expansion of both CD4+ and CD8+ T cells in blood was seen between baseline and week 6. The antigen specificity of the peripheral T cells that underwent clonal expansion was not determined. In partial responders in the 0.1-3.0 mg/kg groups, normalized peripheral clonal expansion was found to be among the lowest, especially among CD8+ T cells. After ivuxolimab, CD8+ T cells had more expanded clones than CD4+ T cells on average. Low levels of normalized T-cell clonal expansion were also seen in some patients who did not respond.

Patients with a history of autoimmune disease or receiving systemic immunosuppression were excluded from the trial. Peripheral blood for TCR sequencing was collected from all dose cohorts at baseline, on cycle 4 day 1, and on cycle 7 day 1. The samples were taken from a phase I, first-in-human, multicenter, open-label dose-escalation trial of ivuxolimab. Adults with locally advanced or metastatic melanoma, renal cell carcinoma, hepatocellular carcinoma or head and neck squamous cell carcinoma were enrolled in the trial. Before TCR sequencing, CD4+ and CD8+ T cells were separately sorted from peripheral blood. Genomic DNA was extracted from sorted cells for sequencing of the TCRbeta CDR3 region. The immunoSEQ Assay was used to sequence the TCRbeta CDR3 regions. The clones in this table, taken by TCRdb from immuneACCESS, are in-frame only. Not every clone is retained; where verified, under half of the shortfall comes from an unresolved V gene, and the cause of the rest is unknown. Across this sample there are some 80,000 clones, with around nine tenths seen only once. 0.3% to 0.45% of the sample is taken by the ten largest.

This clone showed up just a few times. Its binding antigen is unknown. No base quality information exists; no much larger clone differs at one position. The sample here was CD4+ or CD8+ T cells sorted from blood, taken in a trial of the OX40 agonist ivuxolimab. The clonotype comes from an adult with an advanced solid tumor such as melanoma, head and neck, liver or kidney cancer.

The DNA sequence is TGTGCCAGCAGTTCCGGGACTCGATCCTACAATGAGCAGTTCTTC. Protein translation: CASSSGTRSYNEQFF. This receptor chain uses TRBV5-8 and TRBJ2-1; a tentative D call is TRBD2 (6 bases match). CDR1 and CDR2, looked up from the germline V gene, are SGHTS and YDEGEE. V is pared back by 5 bases and J by 1 base, with 13 bases lying between the germline termini. Measured from the cysteine to the phenylalanine, the CDR3 is 15 residues long. The sequence is cut down to CDR3 DNA, 45 bases in frame from base 1.